This T cell receptor (beta chain) was retrieved from a study of OX40 agonist ivuxolimab in advanced cancers. Study-wide background: In three patients, partial responses were observed, one with hepatocellular carcinoma and two with cutaneous melanoma.

Comments on this clone: Its antigen is not known. Other nucleotide sequences from this sample produce the same CDR3.

Patients were ineligible given autoimmune disease history or systemic immunosuppression. Here immunoSEQ multiplex PCR was the method, and the copy in TCRdb shows in-frame clones only, minus some. The sample has 30,000 to 40,000 clones; around 85% are singletons. Whole-study findings and limits: Part of the nonresponder group also had normalized T-cell clonal expansion that was low.

The CDR3 is 12 amino acids. Germline V lookup: CDR1 MDHEN, CDR2 SYDVKM. V dropped 5 bases and J dropped 5 bases, with 8 bases sitting between them. V gene TRBV28 combines with J gene TRBJ2-3; D ambiguous. The sequence came from an adult with an advanced solid tumor such as melanoma, head and neck, liver or kidney cancer. The sequences come from CD4+ or CD8+ T cells sorted from blood, collected in a trial of the OX40 agonist ivuxolimab. Here the CDR3 DNA reads TGTGCCAGCAGTCACTCGGGAGATACGCAGTATTTT. Translated, it gives CASSHSGDTQYF. The whole variable domain, remainder taken from reference TRBV28 and TRBJ2-3, is DVKVTQSSRYLVKRTGEKVFLECVQDMDHENMFWYRQDPGLGLRLIYFSYDVKMKEKGDIPEGYSVSREKKERFSLILESASTNQTSMYLCASSHSGDTQYFGPGTRLTVL.